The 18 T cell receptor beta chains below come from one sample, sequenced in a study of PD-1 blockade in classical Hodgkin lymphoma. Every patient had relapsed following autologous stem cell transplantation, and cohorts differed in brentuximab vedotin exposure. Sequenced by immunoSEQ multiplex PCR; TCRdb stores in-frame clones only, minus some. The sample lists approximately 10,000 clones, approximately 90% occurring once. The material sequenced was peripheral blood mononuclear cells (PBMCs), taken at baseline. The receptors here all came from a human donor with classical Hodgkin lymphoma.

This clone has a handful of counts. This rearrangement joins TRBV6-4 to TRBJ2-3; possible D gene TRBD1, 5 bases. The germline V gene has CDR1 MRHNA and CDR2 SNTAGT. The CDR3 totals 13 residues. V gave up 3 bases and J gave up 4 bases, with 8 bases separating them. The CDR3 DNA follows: TGTGCCAGCAGTGAAGACAGAGCAGATACGCAGTATTTT. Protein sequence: CASSEDRADTQYF.

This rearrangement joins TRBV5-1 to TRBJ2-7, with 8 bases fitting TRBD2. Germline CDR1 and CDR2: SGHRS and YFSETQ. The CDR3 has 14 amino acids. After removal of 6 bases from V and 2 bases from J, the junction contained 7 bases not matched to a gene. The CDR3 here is CASTQFSGAYEQYF. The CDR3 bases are TGCGCCAGCACCCAATTTAGCGGGGCCTACGAGCAGTACTTC. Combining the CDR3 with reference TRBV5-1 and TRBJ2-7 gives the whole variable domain KAGVTQTPRYLIKTRGQQVTLSCSPISGHRSVSWYQQTPGQGLQFLFEYFSETQRNKGNFPGRFSGRQFSNSRSEMNVSTLELGDSALYLCASTQFSGAYEQYFGPGTRLTVT.

In DNA form, the CDR3 reads TGTGCCATCAGCCCTCCGGCCACAGATACGCAGTATTTT. Protein sequence: CAISPPATDTQYF. The chain couples TRBV10-3 to TRBJ2-3; D is ambiguous. V gave up 6 bases and J gave up 2 bases, with 9 bases separating them. The CDR3 sequence is 13 residues long. Looked up from germline, CDR1 is ENHRY and CDR2 is SYGVKD.

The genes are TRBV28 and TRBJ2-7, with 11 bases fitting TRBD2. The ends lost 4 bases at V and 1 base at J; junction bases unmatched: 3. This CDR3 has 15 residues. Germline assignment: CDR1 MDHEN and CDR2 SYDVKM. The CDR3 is CASSYIAGGSYEQYF. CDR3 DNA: TGTGCCAGCAGTTACATAGCGGGAGGGTCCTACGAGCAGTACTTC. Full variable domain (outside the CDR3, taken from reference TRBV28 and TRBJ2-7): DVKVTQSSRYLVKRTGEKVFLECVQDMDHENMFWYRQDPGLGLRLIYFSYDVKMKEKGDIPEGYSVSREKKERFSLILESASTNQTSMYLCASSYIAGGSYEQYFGPGTRLTVT.

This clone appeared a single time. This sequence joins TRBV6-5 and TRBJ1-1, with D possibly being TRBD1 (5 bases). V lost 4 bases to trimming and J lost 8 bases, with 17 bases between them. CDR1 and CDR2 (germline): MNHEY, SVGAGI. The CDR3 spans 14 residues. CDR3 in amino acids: CASSFLQAKGEAFF. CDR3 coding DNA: TGTGCCAGCAGTTTTTTACAGGCGAAGGGAGAAGCTTTCTTT.

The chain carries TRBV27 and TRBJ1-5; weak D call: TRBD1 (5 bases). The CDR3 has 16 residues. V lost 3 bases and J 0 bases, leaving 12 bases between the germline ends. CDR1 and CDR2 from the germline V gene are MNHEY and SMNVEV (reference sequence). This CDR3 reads CASSFPHGASNQPQHF. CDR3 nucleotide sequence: TGTGCCAGCAGTTTTCCCCACGGGGCTAGCAATCAGCCCCAGCATTTT.

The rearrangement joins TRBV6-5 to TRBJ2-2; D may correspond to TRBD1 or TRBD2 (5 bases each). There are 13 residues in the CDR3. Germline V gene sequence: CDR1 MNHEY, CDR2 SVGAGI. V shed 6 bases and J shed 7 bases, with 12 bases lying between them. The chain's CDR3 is CASRVRGHGELFF. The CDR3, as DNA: TGTGCCAGCAGGGTCCGGGGCCACGGGGAGCTGTTTTTT.

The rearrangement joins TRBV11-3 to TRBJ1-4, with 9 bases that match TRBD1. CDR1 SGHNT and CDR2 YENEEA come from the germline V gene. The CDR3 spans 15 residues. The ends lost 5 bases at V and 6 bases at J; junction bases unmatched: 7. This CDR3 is CASSTYRTGDEKLFF. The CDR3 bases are TGTGCCAGCAGCACATACAGGACAGGGGATGAAAAACTGTTTTTT.

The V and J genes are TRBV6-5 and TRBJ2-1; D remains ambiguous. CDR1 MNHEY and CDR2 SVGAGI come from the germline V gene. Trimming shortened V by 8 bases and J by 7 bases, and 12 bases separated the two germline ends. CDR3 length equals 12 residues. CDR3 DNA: TGTGCCAGCTTTGGAGCGTTTAATGAGCAGTTCTTC. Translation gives CASFGAFNEQFF.

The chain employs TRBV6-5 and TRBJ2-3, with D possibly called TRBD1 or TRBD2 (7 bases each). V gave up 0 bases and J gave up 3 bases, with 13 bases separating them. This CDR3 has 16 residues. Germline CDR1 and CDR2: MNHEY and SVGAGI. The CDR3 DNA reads TGTGCCAGCAGTTACTCGCCAGGGGGGGGTACAGATACGCAGTATTTT. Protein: CASSYSPGGGTDTQYF.

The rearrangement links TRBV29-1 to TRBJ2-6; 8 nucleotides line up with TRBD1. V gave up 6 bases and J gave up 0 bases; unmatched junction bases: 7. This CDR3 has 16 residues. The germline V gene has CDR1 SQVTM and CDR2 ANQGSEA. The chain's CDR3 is CSVRDRGGSGANVLTF. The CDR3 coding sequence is TGCAGCGTGAGAGACAGGGGTGGCTCTGGGGCCAACGTCCTGACTTTC.

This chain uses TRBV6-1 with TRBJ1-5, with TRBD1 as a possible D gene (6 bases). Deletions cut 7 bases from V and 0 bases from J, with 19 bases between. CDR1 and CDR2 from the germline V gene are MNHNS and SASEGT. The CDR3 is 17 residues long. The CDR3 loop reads CASNDNREFASNQPQHF. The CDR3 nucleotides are TGTGCCAGCAATGATAACAGGGAGTTTGCTAGCAATCAGCCCCAGCATTTT.

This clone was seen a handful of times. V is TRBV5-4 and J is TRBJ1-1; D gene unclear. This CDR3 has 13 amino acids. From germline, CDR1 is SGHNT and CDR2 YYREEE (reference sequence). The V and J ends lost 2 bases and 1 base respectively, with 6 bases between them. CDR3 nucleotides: TGTGCCAGCAGCTTCCATGGGAACACTGAAGCTTTCTTT. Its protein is CASSFHGNTEAFF.

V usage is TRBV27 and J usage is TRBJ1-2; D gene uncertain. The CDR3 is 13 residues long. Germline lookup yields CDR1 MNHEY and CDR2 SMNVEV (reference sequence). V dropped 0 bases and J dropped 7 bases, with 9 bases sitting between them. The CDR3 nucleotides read TGTGCCAGCAGTTTATCGAATGCCGGTGGCTACACCTTC. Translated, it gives CASSLSNAGGYTF.

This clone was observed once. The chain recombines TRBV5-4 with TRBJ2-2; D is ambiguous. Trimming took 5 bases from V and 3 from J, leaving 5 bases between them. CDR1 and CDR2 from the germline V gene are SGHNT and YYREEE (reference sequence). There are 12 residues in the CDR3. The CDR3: CASSRDTGELFF. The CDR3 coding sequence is TGTGCCAGCAGTCGGGACACCGGGGAGCTGTTTTTT.

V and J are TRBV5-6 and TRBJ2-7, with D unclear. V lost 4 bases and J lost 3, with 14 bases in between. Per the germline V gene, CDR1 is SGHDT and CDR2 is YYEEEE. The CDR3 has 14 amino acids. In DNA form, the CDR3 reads TGTGCCAGCAGCGATGGACCATTGGGCTACGAGCAGTACTTC. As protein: CASSDGPLGYEQYF.

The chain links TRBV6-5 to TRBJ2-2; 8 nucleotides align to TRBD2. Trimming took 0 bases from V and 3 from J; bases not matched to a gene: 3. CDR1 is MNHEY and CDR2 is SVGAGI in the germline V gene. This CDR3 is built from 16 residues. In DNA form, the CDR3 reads TGTGCCAGCAGTTACTCGGTGCGGGAGGACACCGGGGAGCTGTTTTTT. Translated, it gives CASSYSVREDTGELFF.

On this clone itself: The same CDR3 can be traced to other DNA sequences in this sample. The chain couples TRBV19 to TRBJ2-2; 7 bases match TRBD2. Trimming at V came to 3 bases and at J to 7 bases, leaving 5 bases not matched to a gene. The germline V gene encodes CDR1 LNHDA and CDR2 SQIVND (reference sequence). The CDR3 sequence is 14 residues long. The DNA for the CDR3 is TGTGCCAGTAGTATTTCGGGGGGTGGCGGGGAGCTGTTTTTT. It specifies CASSISGGGGELFF.